This TCR beta chain was identified in a study of blood T cell repertoires in COVID-19. For the study at large: PBMCs, B-cell-depleted T cells, or T cells were the source of the cDNA or gDNA that made up the material.

Libraries were prepared by immunoSEQ multiplex PCR; TCRdb keeps only in-frame clonotypes and omits some of them. The table lists 200,000 to 300,000 clones, about four fifths of them singletons, with under 5% in the top ten. The CDR3 length is 14 residues. CDR1 LGHDT and CDR2 YNNKEL come from the germline V gene (reference sequence). With V trimmed by 4 bases and J by 8 bases, 1 base remained unmatched. The TCR sequence derives from a man over 45 with acute or convalescent COVID-19. The chain employs TRBV3-1 (or the pseudogene TRBV3-2) and TRBJ1-6; 11 bases match TRBD1. Sequenced: peripheral blood. CDR3 loop: CASSRGQGDSPLHF. In DNA, the CDR3 is TGTGCCAGCAGCCGGGGACAGGGGGATTCACCCCTCCACTTT.